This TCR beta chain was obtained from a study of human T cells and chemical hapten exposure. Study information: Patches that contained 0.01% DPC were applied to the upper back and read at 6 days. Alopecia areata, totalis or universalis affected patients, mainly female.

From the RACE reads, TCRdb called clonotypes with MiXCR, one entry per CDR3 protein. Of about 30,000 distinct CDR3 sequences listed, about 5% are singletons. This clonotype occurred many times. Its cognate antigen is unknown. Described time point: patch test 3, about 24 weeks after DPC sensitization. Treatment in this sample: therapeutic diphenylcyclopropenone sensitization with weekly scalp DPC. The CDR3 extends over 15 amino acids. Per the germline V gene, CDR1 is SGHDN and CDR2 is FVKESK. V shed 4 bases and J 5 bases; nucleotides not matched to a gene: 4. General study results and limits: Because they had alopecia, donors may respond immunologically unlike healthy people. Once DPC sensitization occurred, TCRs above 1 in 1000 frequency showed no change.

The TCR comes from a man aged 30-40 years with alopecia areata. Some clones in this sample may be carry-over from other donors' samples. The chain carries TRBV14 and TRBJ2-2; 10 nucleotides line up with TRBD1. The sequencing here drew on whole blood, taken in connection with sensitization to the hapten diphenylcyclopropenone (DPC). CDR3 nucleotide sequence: TGTGCCAGCAGCCTTGGGACAGGGGAAACCGGGGAGCTGTTTTTT. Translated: CASSLGTGETGELFF.